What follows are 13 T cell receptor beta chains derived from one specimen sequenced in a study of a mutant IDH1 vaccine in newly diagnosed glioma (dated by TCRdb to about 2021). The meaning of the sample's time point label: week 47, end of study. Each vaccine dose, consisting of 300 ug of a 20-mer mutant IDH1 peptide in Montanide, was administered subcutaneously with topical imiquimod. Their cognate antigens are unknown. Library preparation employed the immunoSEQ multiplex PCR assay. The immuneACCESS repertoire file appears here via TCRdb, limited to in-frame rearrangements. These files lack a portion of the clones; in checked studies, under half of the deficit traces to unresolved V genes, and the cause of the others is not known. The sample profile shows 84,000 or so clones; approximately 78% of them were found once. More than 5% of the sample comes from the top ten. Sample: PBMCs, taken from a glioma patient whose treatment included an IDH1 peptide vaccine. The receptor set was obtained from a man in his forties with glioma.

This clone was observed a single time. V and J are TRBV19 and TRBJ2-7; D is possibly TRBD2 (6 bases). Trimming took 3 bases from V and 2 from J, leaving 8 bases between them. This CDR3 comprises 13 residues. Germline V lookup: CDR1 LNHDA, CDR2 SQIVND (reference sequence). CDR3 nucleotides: TGTGCCAGTAGTATGGAGGGCACCTACGAGCAGTACTTC. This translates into CASSMEGTYEQYF.

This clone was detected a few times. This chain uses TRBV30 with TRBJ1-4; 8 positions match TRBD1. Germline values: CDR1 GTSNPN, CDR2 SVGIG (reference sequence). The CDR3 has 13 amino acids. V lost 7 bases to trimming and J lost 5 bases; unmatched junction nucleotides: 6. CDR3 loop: CASKTGENEKLFF. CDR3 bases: TGTGCCTCTAAGACAGGGGAAAATGAAAAACTGTTTTTT.

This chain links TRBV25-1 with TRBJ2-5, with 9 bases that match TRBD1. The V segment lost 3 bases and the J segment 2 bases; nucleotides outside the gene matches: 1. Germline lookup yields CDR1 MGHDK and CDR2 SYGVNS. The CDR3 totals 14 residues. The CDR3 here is CASSDDRGQETQYF. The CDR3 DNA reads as TGTGCCAGCAGTGACGACAGGGGGCAAGAGACCCAGTACTTC.

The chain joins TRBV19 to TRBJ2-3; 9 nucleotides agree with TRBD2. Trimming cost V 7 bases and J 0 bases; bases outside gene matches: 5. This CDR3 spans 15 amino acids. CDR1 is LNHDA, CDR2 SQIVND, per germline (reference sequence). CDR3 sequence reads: CASNLAGVSTDTQYF. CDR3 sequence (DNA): TGTGCCAGTAATTTAGCGGGGGTGAGCACAGATACGCAGTATTTT.

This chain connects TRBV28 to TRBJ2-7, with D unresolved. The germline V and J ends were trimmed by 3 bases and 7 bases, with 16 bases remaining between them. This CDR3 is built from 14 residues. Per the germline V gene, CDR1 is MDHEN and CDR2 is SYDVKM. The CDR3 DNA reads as TGTGCCAGCAGTTTGAGCCCGTCGGCCCGGGAGCAGTACTTC. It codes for CASSLSPSAREQYF.

CDR3 amino acids: CASCLNTEAFF. The CDR3 DNA is TGTGCCAGCTGCCTAAACACTGAAGCTTTCTTT. This rearrangement joins TRBV28 to TRBJ1-1, with unresolved D. Trimming took 8 bases from V and 2 from J, leaving 6 bases between them. Germline V gene data show CDR1 as MDHEN and CDR2 as SYDVKM. This CDR3 is built from 11 residues.

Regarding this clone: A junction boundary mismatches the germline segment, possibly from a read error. CDR3 nucleotides: TGTGCCGGCAGTCGCAGACAGGGAAGGAACACTGAAGCTTTCTTT. Translating gives CAGSRRQGRNTEAFF. The genes are TRBV6-6 and TRBJ1-1, with 7 bases matching TRBD1. This CDR3 contains 15 residues. The germline V gene encodes CDR1 MNHNY and CDR2 SVGAGI (reference sequence).

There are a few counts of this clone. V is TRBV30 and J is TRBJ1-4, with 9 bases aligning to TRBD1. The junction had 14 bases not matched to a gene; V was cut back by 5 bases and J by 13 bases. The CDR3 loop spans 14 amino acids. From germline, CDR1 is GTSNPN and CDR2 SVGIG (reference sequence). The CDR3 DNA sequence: TGTGCCTGGGGACCGGGACAGGGTCCAACCGGACTGTTTTTT. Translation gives CAWGPGQGPTGLFF.

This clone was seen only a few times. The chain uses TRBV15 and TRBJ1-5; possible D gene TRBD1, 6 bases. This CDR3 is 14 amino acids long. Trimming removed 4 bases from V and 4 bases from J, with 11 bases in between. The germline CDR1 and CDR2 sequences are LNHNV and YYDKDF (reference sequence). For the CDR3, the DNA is TGTGCCACCAGCACTCCAGGGGAAAATCAGCCCCAGCATTTT. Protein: CATSTPGENQPQHF.

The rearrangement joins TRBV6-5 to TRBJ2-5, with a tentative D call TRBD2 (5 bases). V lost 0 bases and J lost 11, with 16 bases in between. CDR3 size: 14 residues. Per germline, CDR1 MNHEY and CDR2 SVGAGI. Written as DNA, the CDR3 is TGTGCCAGCAGTTACTCTCGGGGAATTGGGGAGCAGTACTTC. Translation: CASSYSRGIGEQYF.

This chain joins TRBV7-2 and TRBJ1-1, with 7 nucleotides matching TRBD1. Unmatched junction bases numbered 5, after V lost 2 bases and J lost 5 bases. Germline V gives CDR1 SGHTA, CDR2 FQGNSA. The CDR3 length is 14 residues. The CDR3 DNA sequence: TGTGCCAGCAGCTTACGACAGGGACGAACTGAAGCTTTCTTT. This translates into CASSLRQGRTEAFF.

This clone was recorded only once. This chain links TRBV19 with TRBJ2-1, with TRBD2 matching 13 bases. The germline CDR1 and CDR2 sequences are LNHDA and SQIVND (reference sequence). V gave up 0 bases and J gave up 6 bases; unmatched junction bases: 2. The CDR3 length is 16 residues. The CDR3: CASSIDGLAGANEQFF. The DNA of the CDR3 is TGTGCCAGTAGTATAGACGGACTAGCGGGGGCCAATGAGCAGTTCTTC.

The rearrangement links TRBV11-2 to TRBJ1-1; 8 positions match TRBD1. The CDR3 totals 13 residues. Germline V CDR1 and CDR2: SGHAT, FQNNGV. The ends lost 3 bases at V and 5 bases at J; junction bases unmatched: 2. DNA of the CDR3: TGTGCCAGCAGCTTTAACAGGGGGACTGAAGCTTTCTTT. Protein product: CASSFNRGTEAFF.